The T cell receptor beta chain described here comes from a study of T cells after yellow fever vaccination. Overall study context: The fractions with low cell numbers were processed using SMART-Seq v4 Ultra Low Input.

Many counts were recorded for this clonotype. Its antigen is not known. The CDR3 length is 13 residues. Deletions cut 1 base from V and 6 bases from J, with 8 bases between. Germline-derived CDR1 and CDR2 are LGHNA and YSLEER. A single record per CDR3 protein comes from TCRdb applying MiXCR to the 5' RACE reads. Of around 310,000 distinct CDR3 sequences in the sample, 3% to 4.5% were seen once. The study's findings and limits: The study found a weaker secondary response that peaked faster, day 5 versus 15.

The sample in question was PBMCs, obtained on the day of the yellow fever booster vaccination. The chain combines TRBV4-3 with TRBJ2-3, with D tentatively TRBD2 (5 bases). The sequence came from a man between 18 and 29 years old who received the YFV17D yellow fever vaccine. The CDR3: CASSQGTYDTQYF. CDR3 DNA: TGCGCCAGCAGCCAAGGGACTTACGATACGCAGTATTTT.